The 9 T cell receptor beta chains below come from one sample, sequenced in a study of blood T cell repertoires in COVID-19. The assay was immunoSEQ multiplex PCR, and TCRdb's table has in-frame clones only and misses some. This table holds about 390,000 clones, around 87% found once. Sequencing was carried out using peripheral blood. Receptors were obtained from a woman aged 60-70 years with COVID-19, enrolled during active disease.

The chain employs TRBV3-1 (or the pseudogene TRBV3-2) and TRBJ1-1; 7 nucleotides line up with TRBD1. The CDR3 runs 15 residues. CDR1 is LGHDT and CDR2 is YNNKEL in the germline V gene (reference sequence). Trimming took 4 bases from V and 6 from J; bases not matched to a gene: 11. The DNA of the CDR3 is TGTGCCAGCAGCCGAGGAGAGGGGGCAAGGGCTGAAGCTTTCTTT. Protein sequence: CASSRGEGARAEAFF.

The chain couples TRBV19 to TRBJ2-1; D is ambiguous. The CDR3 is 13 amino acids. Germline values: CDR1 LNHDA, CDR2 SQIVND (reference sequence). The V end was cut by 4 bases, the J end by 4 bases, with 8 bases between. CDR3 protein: CASSRTVYNEQFF. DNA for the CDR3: TGTGCCAGTAGTAGAACAGTATACAATGAGCAGTTCTTC.

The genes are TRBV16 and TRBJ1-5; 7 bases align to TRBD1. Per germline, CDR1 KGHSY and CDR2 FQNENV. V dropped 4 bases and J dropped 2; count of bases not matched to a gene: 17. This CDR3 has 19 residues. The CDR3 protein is CASSPLGTGAGRGNQPQHF. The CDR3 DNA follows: TGTGCCAGCAGCCCCCTCGGCACAGGGGCAGGCCGTGGCAATCAGCCCCAGCATTTT. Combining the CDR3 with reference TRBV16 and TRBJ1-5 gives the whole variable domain GEEVAQTPKHLVRGEGQKAKLYCAPIKGHSYVFWYQQVLKNEFKFLISFQNENVFDETGMPKERFSAKCLPNSPCSLEIQATKLEDSAVYFCASSPLGTGAGRGNQPQHFGDGTRLSIL.

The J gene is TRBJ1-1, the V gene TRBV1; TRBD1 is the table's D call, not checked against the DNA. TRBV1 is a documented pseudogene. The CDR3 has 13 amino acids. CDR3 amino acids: CTSSQGGLTEAFF. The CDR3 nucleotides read TGCACCAGCAGCCAAGGGGGGCTAACTGAAGCTTTCTTT.

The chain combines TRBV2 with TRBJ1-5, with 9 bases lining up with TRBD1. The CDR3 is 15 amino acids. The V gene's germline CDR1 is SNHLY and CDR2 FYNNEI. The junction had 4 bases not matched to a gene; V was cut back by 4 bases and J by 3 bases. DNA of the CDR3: TGTGCCAGCAGTGTGGACAGGGGAAACAATCAGCCCCAGCATTTT. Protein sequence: CASSVDRGNNQPQHF.

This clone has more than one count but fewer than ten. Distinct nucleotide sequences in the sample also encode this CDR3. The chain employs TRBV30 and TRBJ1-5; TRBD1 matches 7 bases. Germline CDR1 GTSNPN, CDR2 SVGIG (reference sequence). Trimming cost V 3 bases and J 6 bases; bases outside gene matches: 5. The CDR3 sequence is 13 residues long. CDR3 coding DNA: TGTGCCTGGAGGGGGGCAGGGGGTCAGCCCCAGCATTTT. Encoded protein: CAWRGAGGQPQHF. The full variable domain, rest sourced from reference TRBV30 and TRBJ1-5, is SQTIHQWPATLVQPVGSPLSLECTVEGTSNPNLYWYRQAAGRGLQLLFYSVGIGQISSEVPQNLSASRPQDRQFILSSKKLLLSDSGFYLCAWRGAGGQPQHFGDGTRLSIL.

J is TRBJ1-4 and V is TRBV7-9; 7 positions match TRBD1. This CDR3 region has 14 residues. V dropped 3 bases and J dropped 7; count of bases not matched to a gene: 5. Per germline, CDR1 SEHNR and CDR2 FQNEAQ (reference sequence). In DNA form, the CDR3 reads TGTGCCAGCAGCTTGAGGCAGGGGGTTGAAAAACTGTTTTTT. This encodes CASSLRQGVEKLFF. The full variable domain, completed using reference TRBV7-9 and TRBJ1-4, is DTGVSQNPRHKITKRGQNVTFRCDPISEHNRLYWYRQTLGQGPEFLTYFQNEAQLEKSRLLSDRFSAERPKGSFSTLEIQRTEQGDSAMYLCASSLRQGVEKLFFGSGTQLSVL.

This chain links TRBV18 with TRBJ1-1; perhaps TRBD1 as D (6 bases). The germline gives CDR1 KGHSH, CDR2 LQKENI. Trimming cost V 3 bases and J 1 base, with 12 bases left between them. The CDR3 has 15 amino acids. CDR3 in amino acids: CASSPVAGENTEAFF. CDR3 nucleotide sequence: TGTGCCAGCTCACCGGTAGCAGGGGAGAACACTGAAGCTTTCTTT.

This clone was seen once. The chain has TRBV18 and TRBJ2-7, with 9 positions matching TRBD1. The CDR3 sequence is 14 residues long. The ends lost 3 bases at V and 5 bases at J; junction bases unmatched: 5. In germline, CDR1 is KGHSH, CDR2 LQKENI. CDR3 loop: CASSPGDREHEQYF. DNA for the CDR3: TGTGCCAGCTCACCGGGGGACAGGGAACACGAGCAGTACTTC.